This T cell receptor (beta chain) came from a study of T cell changes during pregnancy in multiple sclerosis. With V trimmed by 7 bases and J by 4 bases, 8 bases remained unmatched. This CDR3 contains 17 residues. Germline V gene sequence: CDR1 SEHNR, CDR2 FQNEAQ (reference sequence). Using immunoSEQ multiplex PCR, the repertoire was profiled, and TCRdb retains in-frame clones only, with some absent. The sample carries about 98,000 clones, roughly nine tenths recorded once. Sequenced here: peripheral blood, sampled after pregnancy. The sequence came from a female donor in good health, enrolled as a control in a pregnancy study. The chain links TRBV7-9 to TRBJ2-3; 16 nucleotides line up with TRBD2. CDR3 residues: CASNLGTSGRAPDTQYF. In nucleotides, the CDR3 is TGTGCCAGCAATTTAGGGACTAGCGGGAGGGCCCCAGATACGCAGTATTTT.